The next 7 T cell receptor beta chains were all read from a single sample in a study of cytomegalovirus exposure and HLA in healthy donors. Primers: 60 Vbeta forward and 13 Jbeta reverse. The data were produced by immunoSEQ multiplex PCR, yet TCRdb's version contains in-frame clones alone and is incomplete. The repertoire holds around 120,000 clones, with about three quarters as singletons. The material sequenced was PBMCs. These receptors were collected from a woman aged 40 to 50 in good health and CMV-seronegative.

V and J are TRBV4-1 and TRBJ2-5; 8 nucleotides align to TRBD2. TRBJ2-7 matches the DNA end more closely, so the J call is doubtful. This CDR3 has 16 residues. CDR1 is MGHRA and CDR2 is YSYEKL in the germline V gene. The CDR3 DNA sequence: TGCGCCAGCAGCCAAGTGATAGCGGGGCTGAACTACGAGCAGTACTTC. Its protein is CASSQVIAGLNYEQYF.

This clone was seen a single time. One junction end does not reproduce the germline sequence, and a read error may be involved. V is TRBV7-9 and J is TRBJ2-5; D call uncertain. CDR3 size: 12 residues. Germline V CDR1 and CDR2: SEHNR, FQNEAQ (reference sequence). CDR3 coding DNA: TGTTCCAGCACCACATCAAAAGAGACCCAGTACTTC. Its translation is CSSTTSKETQYF.

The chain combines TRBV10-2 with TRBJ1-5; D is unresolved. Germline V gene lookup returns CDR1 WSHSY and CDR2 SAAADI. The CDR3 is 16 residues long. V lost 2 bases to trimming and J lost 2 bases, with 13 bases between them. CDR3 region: CASSELGVVGNQPQHF. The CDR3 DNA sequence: TGCGCCAGCAGTGAGCTCGGGGTCGTGGGCAATCAGCCCCAGCATTTT.

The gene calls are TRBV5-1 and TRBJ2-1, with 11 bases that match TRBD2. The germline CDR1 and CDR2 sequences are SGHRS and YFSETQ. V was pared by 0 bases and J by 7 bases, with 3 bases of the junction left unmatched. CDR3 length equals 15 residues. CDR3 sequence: CASSLELAGVNEQFF. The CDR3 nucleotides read TGCGCCAGCAGCTTGGAACTAGCGGGAGTGAATGAGCAGTTCTTC.

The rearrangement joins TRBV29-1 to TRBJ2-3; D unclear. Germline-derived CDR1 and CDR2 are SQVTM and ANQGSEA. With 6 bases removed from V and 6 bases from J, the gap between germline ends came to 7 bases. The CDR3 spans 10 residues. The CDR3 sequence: CSVDTDTQYF. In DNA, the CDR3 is TGCAGCGTCGACACGGATACGCAGTATTTT.

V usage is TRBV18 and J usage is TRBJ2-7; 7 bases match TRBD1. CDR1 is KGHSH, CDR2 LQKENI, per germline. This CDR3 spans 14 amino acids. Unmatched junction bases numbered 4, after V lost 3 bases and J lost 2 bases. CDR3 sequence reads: CASSPGDRAYEQYF. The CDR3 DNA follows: TGTGCCAGCTCACCGGGAGACAGGGCCTACGAGCAGTACTTC. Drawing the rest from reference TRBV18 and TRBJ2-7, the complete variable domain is NAGVMQNPRHLVRRRGQEARLRCSPMKGHSHVYWYRQLPEEGLKFMVYLQKENIIDESGMPKERFSAEFPKEGPSILRIQQVVRGDSAAYFCASSPGDRAYEQYFGPGTRLTVT.

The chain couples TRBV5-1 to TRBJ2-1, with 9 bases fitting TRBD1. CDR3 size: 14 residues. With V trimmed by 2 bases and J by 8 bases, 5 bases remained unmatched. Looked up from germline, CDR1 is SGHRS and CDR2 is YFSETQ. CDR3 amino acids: CASSFERQGDEQFF. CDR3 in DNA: TGCGCCAGCAGCTTTGAGAGACAGGGGGATGAGCAGTTCTTC.